This TCR beta chain was captured in a study of T cell responses to AZD1222 COVID-19 vaccine. Study outcomes and limitations: Within unmutated variant regions lay the reported targets of nearly half of spike-specific TCRs. Among vaccine-associated CD4 TCRs, coverage spanned spike, with dominance at 160-218 and 743-854.

Germline CDR1 reads SSHAT; CDR2 reads FNYEAQ (reference sequence). The CDR3 contains 15 residues. It was second doses at about 4 or about 12 weeks that were pooled. TCRdb's table, derived via immunoSEQ multiplex PCR, lists solely in-frame clones and lacks some. The sample records around 180,000 clones, 94% being singletons. This clone was seen once. As yet, its antigen is unknown. At one end the junction does not follow the germline gene, possibly because of a read error. Here the sequenced sample was peripheral blood, taken 28 days after the second AZD1222 dose. The receptor was derived from an adult who received the AZD1222 COVID-19 vaccine. V gene TRBV7-7 combines with J gene TRBJ2-2; 8 bases are a match to TRBD1. DNA for the CDR3: TGTGCTAGCAGCCTCGAACAGGGGGGCACCGGGGAGCTGTTTTTT. It is translated as CASSLEQGGTGELFF.